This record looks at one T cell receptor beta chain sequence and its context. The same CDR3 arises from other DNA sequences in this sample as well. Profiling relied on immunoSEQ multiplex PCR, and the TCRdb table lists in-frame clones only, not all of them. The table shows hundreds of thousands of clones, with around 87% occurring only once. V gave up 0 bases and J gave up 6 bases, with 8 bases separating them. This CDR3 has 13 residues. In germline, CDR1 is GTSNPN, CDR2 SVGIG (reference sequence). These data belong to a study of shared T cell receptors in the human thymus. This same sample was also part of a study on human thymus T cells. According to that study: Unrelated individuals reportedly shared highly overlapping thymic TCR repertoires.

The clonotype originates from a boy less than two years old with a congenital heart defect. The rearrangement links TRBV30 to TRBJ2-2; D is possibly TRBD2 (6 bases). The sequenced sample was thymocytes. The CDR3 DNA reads TGTGCCTGGAGTGTAGGAGGGGCCGGGGAGCTGTTTTTT. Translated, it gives CAWSVGGAGELFF. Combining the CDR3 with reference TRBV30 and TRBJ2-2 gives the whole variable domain SQTIHQWPATLVQPVGSPLSLECTVEGTSNPNLYWYRQAAGRGLQLLFYSVGIGQISSEVPQNLSASRPQDRQFILSSKKLLLSDSGFYLCAWSVGGAGELFFGEGSRLTVL.